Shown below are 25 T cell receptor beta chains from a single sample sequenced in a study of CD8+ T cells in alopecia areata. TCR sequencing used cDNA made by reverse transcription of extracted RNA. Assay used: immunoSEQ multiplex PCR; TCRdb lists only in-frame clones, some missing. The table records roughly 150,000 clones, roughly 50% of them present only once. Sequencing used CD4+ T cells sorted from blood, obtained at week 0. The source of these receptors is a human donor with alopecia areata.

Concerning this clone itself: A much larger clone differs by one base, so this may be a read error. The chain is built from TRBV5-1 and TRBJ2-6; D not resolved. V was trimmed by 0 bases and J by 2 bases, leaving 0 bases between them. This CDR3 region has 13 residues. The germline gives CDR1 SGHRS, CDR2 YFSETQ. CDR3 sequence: CASSLAGANVLTF. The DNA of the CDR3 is TGCGCCAGCAGCTTGGCTGGGGCCAACGTCCTGACTTTC.

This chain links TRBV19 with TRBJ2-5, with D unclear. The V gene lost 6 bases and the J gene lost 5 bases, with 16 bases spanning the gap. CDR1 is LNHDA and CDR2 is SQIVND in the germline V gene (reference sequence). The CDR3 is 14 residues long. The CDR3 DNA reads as TGTGCCAGTAGAGATAGAGCAGGCTCGGAGACCCAGTACTTC. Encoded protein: CASRDRAGSETQYF.

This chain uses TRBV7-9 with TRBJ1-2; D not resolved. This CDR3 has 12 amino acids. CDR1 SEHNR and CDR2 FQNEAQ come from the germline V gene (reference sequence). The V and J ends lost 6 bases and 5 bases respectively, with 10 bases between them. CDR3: CASSPRLYGYTF. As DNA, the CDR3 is TGTGCCAGCAGTCCCCGGTTATATGGCTACACCTTC.

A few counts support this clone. The CDR3 sequence: CATSRGSTGGFSGYTF. The CDR3 DNA follows: TGTGCCACCAGCAGGGGCTCGACAGGGGGGTTCTCTGGCTACACCTTC. V gene TRBV15 combines with J gene TRBJ1-2; 9 bases line up with TRBD1. Germline V lookup: CDR1 LNHNV, CDR2 YYDKDF (reference sequence). The V gene end was trimmed by 3 bases and the J gene end by 7 bases; junction bases not matched to a gene: 12. This CDR3 contains 16 residues.

CDR3 residues: CASSQELNYGYTF. The CDR3, as DNA: TGTGCCAGCAGCCAAGAGCTTAACTATGGCTACACCTTC. The V call is TRBV4-2, the J call TRBJ1-2; D not resolved. In germline, CDR1 is LGHNA, CDR2 YNFKEQ. The V and J ends lost 0 bases and 1 base respectively, with 3 bases between them. CDR3 length: 13 residues.

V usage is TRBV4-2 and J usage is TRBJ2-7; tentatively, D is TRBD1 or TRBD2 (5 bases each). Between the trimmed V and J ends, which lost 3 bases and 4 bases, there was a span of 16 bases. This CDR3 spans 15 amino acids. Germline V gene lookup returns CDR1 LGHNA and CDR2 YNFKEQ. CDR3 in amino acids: CASSQDRGPRYEQYF. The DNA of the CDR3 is TGTGCCAGCAGCCAGGATCGGGGACCCCGATACGAGCAGTACTTC.

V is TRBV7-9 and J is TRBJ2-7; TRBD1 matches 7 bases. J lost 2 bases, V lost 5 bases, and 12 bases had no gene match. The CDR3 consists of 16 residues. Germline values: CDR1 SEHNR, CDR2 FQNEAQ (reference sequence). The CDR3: CASSRGMDRFTYEQYF. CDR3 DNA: TGTGCCAGCAGCCGAGGAATGGACAGGTTCACCTACGAGCAGTACTTC.

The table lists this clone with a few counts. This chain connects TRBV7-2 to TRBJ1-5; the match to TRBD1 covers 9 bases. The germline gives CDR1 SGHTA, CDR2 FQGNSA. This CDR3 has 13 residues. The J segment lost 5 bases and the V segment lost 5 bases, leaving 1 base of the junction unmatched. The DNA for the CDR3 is TGTGCCAGCAGCAGGGACAGGGATCAGCCCCAGCATTTT. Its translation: CASSRDRDQPQHF.

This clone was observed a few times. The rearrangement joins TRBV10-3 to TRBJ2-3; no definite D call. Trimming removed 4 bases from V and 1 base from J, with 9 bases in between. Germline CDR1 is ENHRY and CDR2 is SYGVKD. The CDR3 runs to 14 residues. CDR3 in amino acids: CAISGLPGTDTQYF. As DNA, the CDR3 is TGTGCCATCAGTGGACTGCCGGGCACAGATACGCAGTATTTT.

The CDR3 DNA follows: TGTGCCATCAGTGGCGACAGAAACACTGAAGCTTTCTTT. Protein product: CAISGDRNTEAFF. V usage is TRBV10-3 and J usage is TRBJ1-1; D is perhaps TRBD1 (5 bases). The CDR3 runs to 13 residues. The germline V gene has CDR1 ENHRY and CDR2 SYGVKD. Trimming left V 4 bases short and J 2 bases short, with 8 bases between.

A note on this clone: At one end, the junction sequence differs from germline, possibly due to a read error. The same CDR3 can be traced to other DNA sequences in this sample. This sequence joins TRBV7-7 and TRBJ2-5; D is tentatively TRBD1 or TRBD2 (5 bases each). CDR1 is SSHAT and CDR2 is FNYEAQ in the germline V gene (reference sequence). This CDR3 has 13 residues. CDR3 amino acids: CASSLERGETQYF. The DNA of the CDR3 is TGTGCTAGCAGCTTAGAACGGGGCGAGACCCAGTACTTC.

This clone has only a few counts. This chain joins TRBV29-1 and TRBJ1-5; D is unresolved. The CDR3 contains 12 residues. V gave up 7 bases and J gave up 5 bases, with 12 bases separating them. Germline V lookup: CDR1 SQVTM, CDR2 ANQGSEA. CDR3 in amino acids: CSASDRDQPQHF. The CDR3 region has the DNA TGCAGCGCCTCCGACCGTGATCAGCCCCAGCATTTT.

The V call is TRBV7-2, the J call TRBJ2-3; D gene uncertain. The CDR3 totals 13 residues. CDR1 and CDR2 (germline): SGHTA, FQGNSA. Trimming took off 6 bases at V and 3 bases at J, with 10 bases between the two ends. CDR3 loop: CASSSSRTDTQYF. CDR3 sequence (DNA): TGTGCCAGCAGTTCCAGCCGGACAGATACGCAGTATTTT.

The CDR3 bases are TGTGCCAGCAGCTTAGCGGCGTCCCGCGGGAGATATACGCAGTATTTT. Translation: CASSLAASRGRYTQYF. The chain joins TRBV7-2 to TRBJ2-3, with 7 bases aligning to TRBD2. This CDR3 spans 16 amino acids. Trimming removed 0 bases from V and 7 bases from J; junction bases left unmatched: 10. The germline V gene has CDR1 SGHTA and CDR2 FQGNSA. The whole variable domain, filled in from reference TRBV7-2 and TRBJ2-3, reads GAGVSQSPSNKVTEKGKDVELRCDPISGHTALYWYRQSLGQGLEFLIYFQGNSAPDKSGLPSDRFSAERTGGSVSTLTIQRTQQEDSAVYLCASSLAASRGRYTQYFGPGTRLTVL.

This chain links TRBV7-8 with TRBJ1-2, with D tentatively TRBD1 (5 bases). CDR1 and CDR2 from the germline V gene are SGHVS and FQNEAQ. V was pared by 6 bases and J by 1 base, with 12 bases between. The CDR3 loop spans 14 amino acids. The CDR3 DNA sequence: TGTGCCAGCAGGTCCGACAGAGATAACTATGGCTACACCTTC. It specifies CASRSDRDNYGYTF.

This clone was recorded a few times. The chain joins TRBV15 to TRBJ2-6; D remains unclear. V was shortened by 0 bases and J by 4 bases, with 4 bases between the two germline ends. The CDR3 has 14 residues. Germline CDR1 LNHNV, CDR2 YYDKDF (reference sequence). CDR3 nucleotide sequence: TGTGCCACCAGCAGAGATCGGGGGGCCAACGTCCTGACTTTC. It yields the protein CATSRDRGANVLTF.

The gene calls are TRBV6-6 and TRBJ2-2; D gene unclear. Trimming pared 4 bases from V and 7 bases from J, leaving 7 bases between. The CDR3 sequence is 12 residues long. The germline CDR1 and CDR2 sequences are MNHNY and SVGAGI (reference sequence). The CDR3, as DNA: TGTGCCAGCAGTTTCATGGACGGGGAGCTGTTTTTT. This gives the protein CASSFMDGELFF.

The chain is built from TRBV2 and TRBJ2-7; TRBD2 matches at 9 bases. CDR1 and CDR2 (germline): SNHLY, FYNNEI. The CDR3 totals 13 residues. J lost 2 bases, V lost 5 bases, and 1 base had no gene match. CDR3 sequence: CASSRTSAYEQYF. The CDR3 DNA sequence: TGTGCCAGCAGTCGGACTAGCGCCTACGAGCAGTACTTC.

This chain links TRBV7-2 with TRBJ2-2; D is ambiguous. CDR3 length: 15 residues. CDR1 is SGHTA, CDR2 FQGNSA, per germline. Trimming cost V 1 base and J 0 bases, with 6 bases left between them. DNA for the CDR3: TGTGCCAGCAGCTTAGTTCAGGCGAACACCGGGGAGCTGTTTTTT. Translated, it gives CASSLVQANTGELFF.

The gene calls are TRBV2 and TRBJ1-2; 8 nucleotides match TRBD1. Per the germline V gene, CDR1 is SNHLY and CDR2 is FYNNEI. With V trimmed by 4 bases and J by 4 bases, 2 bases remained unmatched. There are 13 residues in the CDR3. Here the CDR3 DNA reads TGTGCCAGCAGTGTGGGGACAGGCTATGGCTACACCTTC. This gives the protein CASSVGTGYGYTF.

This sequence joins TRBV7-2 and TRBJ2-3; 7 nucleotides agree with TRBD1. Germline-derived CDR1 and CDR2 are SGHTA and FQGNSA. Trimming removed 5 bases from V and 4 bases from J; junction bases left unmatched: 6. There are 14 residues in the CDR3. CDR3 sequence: CASSLRQGPDTQYF. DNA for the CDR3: TGTGCCAGCAGCCTAAGACAGGGCCCAGATACGCAGTATTTT.

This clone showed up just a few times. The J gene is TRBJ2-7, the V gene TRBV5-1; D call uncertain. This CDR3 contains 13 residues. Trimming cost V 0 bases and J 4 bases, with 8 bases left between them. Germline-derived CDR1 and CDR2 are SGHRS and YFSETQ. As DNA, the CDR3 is TGCGCCAGCAGCTTGGTGGCTGGGTACGAGCAGTACTTC. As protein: CASSLVAGYEQYF.

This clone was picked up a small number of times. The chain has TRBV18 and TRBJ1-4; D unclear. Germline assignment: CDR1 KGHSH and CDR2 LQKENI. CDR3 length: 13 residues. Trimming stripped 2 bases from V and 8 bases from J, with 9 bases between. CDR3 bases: TGTGCCAGCTCACCAACGGACGGGGAAAAACTGTTTTTT. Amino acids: CASSPTDGEKLFF.

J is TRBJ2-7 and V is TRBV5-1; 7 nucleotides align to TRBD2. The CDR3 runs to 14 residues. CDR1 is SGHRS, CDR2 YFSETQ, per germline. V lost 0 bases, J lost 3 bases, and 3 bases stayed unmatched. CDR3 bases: TGCGCCAGCAGCTTGGAAGCGGGGCACTACGAGCAGTACTTC. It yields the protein CASSLEAGHYEQYF.

The CDR3 region has the DNA TGTGCCACCAGCAGAGATAGGGACGGAGGGTCACCCCTCCACTTT. Translation gives CATSRDRDGGSPLHF. The chain carries TRBV15 and TRBJ1-6; weak D call: TRBD1 (5 bases). The CDR3 is 15 amino acids. The V end was cut by 0 bases, the J end by 10 bases, with 13 bases between. Germline-derived CDR1 and CDR2 are LNHNV and YYDKDF (reference sequence). Full variable domain (rest looked up from reference TRBV15 and TRBJ1-6): DAMVIQNPRYQVTQFGKPVTLSCSQTLNHNVMYWYQQKSSQAPKLLFHYYDKDFNNEADTPDNFQSRRPNTSFCFLDIRSPGLGDTAMYLCATSRDRDGGSPLHFGNGTRLTVT.